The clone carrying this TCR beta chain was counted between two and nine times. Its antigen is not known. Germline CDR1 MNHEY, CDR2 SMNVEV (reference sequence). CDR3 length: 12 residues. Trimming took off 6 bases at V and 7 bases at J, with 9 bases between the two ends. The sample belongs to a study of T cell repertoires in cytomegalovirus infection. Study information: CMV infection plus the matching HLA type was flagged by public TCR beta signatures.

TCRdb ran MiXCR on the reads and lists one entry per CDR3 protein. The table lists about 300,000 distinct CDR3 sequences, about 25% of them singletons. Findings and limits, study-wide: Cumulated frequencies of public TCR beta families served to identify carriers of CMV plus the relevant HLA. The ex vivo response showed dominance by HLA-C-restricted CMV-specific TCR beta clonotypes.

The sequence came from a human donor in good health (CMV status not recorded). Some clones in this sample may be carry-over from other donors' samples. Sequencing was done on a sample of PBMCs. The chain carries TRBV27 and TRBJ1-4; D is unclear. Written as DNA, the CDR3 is TGTGCCAGCAGGCCTCCGGGTGAAAAACTGTTTTTT. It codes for CASRPPGEKLFF.